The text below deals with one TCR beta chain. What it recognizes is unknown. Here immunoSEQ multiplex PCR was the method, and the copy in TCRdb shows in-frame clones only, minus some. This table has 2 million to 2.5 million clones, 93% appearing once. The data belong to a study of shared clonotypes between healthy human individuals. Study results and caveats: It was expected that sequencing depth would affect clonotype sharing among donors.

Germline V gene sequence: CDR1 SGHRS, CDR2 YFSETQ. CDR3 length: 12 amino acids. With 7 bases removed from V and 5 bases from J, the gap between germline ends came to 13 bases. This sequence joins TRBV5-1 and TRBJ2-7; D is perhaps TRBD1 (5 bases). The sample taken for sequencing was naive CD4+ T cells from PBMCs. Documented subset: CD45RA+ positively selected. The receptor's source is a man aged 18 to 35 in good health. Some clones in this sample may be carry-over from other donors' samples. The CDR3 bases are TGCGCCAGCCGGCAGGGTCCCGACGAGCAGTACTTC. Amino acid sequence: CASRQGPDEQYF. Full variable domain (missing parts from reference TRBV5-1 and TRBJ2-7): KAGVTQTPRYLIKTRGQQVTLSCSPISGHRSVSWYQQTPGQGLQFLFEYFSETQRNKGNFPGRFSGRQFSNSRSEMNVSTLELGDSALYLCASRQGPDEQYFGPGTRLTVT.